This T cell receptor (beta chain) was found in a study of PD-1 blockade in classical Hodgkin lymphoma. Study-wide points: Nothing has yet pinned down what causes the repertoire differences, possibly disease activity or prior therapy. Diversity in CD4+ TCRs, unlike that measured in CD8+ TCRs, had risen significantly by C4D1.

Germline lookup yields CDR1 SGHTA and CDR2 FQGNSA. CDR3 length: 16 residues. V gave up 0 bases and J gave up 4 bases, with 13 bases separating them. Points on this clone: The antigen is undetermined.

Sequenced by immunoSEQ multiplex PCR; TCRdb stores in-frame clones only, minus some. This table has about 4,300 clones, roughly 67% appearing once. Each patient's relapse followed autologous stem cell transplantation, and brentuximab vedotin exposure varied. The receptor comes from a human donor with classical Hodgkin lymphoma. The chain is built from TRBV7-2 and TRBJ2-1; perhaps TRBD1 as D (5 bases). The specimen was peripheral blood mononuclear cells (PBMCs), collected at baseline. The CDR3 is CASSLAGSSGYNEQFF. The DNA of the CDR3 is TGTGCCAGCAGCTTAGCCGGGTCTTCAGGGTACAATGAGCAGTTCTTC.